The rows below give T cell receptor beta chains drawn from one sample of a study of blood T cell repertoires in COVID-19. Profiled with immunoSEQ multiplex PCR; TCRdb holds only in-frame clones, not every one. The sample carries about 210,000 clones, 88% recorded once. Material: peripheral blood. These receptors all stem from a man between 65 and 85 years old with acute or convalescent COVID-19. Each CDR3 is given with its conserved first and last residue. D genes are given only for firm matches.

cdr3_nt cdr3_aa v_call d_call j_call cdr3_length
TGTGCCAGCTCAAGTAGCGGGAGGGCTACAACAGATACGCAGTATTTT CASSSSGRATTDTQYF TRBV18 TRBD2 TRBJ2-3 16
TGTGCCAGCAGCGCTAGGGGGGAGGGTGGCACTGAAGCTTTCTTT CASSARGEGGTEAFF TRBV11-2 NA TRBJ1-1 15
TGTGCCAGCAGCTTGACAGGGGGGTTGTTTGGCAATCAGCCCCAGCATTTT CASSLTGGLFGNQPQHF TRBV7-2 TRBD1 TRBJ1-5 17
TGTGCCACCAGCAATGGTAACATCCAGTTCACAGATACGCAGTATTTT CATSNGNIQFTDTQYF TRBV15 NA TRBJ2-3 16
TGTGCCAGCGCTAGCGGGAGGGCCGCAGCAGATACGCAGTATTTT CASASGRAAADTQYF TRBV25-1 TRBD2 TRBJ2-3 15
TGTGCCAGCAGCTTGTCCGGGACCGGGGAGCTGTTTTTT CASSLSGTGELFF TRBV5-4 NA TRBJ2-2 13
TGTGCCAGCAGCCAAGATCCAGGGAAAGGCTACACCTTC CASSQDPGKGYTF TRBV4-2 NA TRBJ1-2 13
TGTGCCATCAGAAGGGGACAGGGAGACGCCGAGCAGTACTTC CAIRRGQGDAEQYF TRBV10-3 TRBD1 TRBJ2-7 14
TGTGCCAGCAGCCTCGGACAGGGTTCCTACGAGCAGTACTTC CASSLGQGSYEQYF TRBV9 TRBD1 TRBJ2-7 14
TGTGCCAGCAGCTTAATAAGTGGGCCTCAAGGCCCCAATGAGCAGTTCTTC CASSLISGPQGPNEQFF TRBV7-3 NA TRBJ2-1 17